This is a list of T cell receptor beta chains from one sample in a study of blood T cells in healthy people across ages. From the 5' RACE reads, TCRdb called clonotypes with MiXCR, one entry per CDR3 protein. The table shows 1.8 million or so distinct CDR3 sequences, with approximately 39% occurring only once. Sequenced sample: blood. All receptors come from a human donor in good health. The CDR3 runs from the conserved cysteine through the conserved F or W. D genes are given only for firm matches. Expanded clones get a size class; other rows say once, few or many, or leave the size out.

TRBJ2-4 | TRBV2 | TRBD1 | few | TGTGCCAGCAGTGAAGACTTGGGACAGAAGAAGTACTTC | CASSEDLGQKKYF
TRBJ1-6 | TRBV5-1 | . | . | TGCGCCAGCAGCGAAGGACACGTTTATAATTCACCCCTCCACTTT | CASSEGHVYNSPLHF
TRBJ1-1 | TRBV6-1 | . | few | TGTGCCAGCAGTAACAGTAACATGAACACTGAAGCTTTCTTT | CASSNSNMNTEAFF
TRBJ2-3 | TRBV5-6 | . | few | TGTGCCAGCAGCCGACCAGGGGGGATAACAGATACGCAGTATTTT | CASSRPGGITDTQYF
TRBJ2-1 | TRBV7-2 | TRBD1 | few | TGTGCCAGCAGCTTGGCCGGGACAGACCCTTACAATGAGCAGTTCTTC | CASSLAGTDPYNEQFF
TRBJ1-2 | TRBV12-3/TRBV12-4 | TRBD1 | few | TGTGCCAGCAGTTTAGCGGTTGACAGGGGCAATGGCTACACCTTC | CASSLAVDRGNGYTF
TRBJ1-1 | TRBV5-1 | . | few | TGCGCCAGCAGTTCCGCTGTCTCCACTGAAGCTTTCTTT | CASSSAVSTEAFF
TRBJ2-2 | TRBV5-1 | . | . | TGCGCCAGCAGCTTGCGGGCAGAGAACACCGGGGAGCTGTTTTTT | CASSLRAENTGELFF
TRBJ2-1 | TRBV6-2/TRBV6-3 | TRBD2 | . | TGTGCCAGCAGCCCAATAGCGGGGAGGACCTACAATGAGCAGTTCTTC | CASSPIAGRTYNEQFF
TRBJ2-1 | TRBV7-9 | . | . | TGTGCCAGCAGCTCTCTGGCCTACAATGGGCAGTTCTTC | CASSSLAYNGQFF
TRBJ1-5 | TRBV10-3 | TRBD1 | . | TGTGCCATCAACAGGGGACCCGATCAGCCCCAGCATTTT | CAINRGPDQPQHF
TRBJ2-4 | TRBV7-2 | TRBD2 | . | TGTGCCAGCAGCCAACGAGCGGGGGGCCAAAACATTCAGTACTTC | CASSQRAGGQNIQYF
TRBJ1-1 | TRBV6-6 | . | few | TGTGCCAGCAGTTACGGGACCATGAACACTGAAGCTTTCTTT | CASSYGTMNTEAFF
TRBJ1-6 | TRBV5-5 | TRBD1 | . | TGCGCCAGCAGCTTGGATGCTGGACAGGGGTTATCGCCCCTCCACTTT | CASSLDAGQGLSPLHF
TRBJ2-7 | TRBV24-1 | . | . | TGTGCCACCAGTGAGGACGACGACTACGAGCAGTACTTC | CATSEDDDYEQYF
TRBJ1-2 | TRBV2 | . | . | TGTGCCAGCAGTGAATCAGGATGGGATGGCTACACCTTC | CASSESGWDGYTF
TRBJ1-2 | TRBV7-2 | . | . | TGTGCCAACAGCTTAGGGCCTCTCTATGGCTACACCTTC | CANSLGPLYGYTF
TRBJ1-3 | TRBV9 | . | . | TGTGCCAGCAGCGTAGAGGGCAGCTCTGGAAACACCATATATTTT | CASSVEGSSGNTIYF
TRBJ1-2 | TRBV12-3/TRBV12-4 | . | . | TGTGCCAGCAGAACCGGGTCCAACGAGTATGGCTACACCTTC | CASRTGSNEYGYTF
TRBJ2-5 | TRBV7-2 | . | . | TGTGCCAGCAGCTTAGGGCTAGTCATGTGGGAGACCCAGTACTTC | CASSLGLVMWETQYF
TRBJ2-1 | TRBV9 | . | many | TGTGCCAGCAGGGGCGGTAGCGGTCCCTACAATGAGCAGTTCTTC | CASRGGSGPYNEQFF
TRBJ2-5 | TRBV15 | TRBD2 | . | TGTGCCACCAGCAGAGATGTCACGGTGCGAGCGGGGAACCAAGAGACCCAGTACTTC | CATSRDVTVRAGNQETQYF
TRBJ1-2 | TRBV12-3/TRBV12-4 | . | few | TGTGCCAGCACCCTGACAGGTTCCTTGGGGAGCTACACCTTC | CASTLTGSLGSYTF
TRBJ1-6 | TRBV12-3/TRBV12-4 | . | . | TGTGCCACCAGTCTCCGCGGATGGAATTCACCCCTCCACTTT | CATSLRGWNSPLHF
TRBJ2-5 | TRBV29-1 | . | few | TGCAGCGTCGCAACCACAGGAAACCAAGAGACCCAGTACTTC | CSVATTGNQETQYF
TRBJ2-5 | TRBV27 | . | . | TGTGCCAGCAGTTTATATAGTTCCGGGAAAGAGACCCAGTACTTC | CASSLYSSGKETQYF
TRBJ1-2 | TRBV4-1 | . | . | TGCGCCAGCAGCCAAGACCTCTTGCGGAGCGATGGCTACACCTTC | CASSQDLLRSDGYTF
TRBJ2-1 | TRBV12-3/TRBV12-4 | TRBD2 | . | TGTGCCAGCAGTTTTTTTCTGGGACTAGCGGTTATGAATGAGCAGTTCTTC | CASSFFLGLAVMNEQFF
TRBJ2-7 | TRBV29-1 | . | few | TGCAGCGTTGTCGCGTCCTCCAGGGGGGGATACGAGCAGTACTTC | CSVVASSRGGYEQYF
TRBJ2-7 | TRBV14 | TRBD1 | . | TGTGCCAGCAGCCAACCGGGACAGGGGAGACCCTACGAGCAGTACTTC | CASSQPGQGRPYEQYF
TRBJ1-2 | TRBV12-3/TRBV12-4 | . | many | TGTGCCAGCAGTTTAGGGACACTATATGGCTACACCTTC | CASSLGTLYGYTF
TRBJ1-2 | TRBV3-1 | . | . | TGTGCCAGCAGCCCTCTCGGGGGAACATCTAATGGCTACACCTTC | CASSPLGGTSNGYTF
TRBJ1-2 | TRBV3-1 | TRBD1 | . | TGTGCCAGCAGCCAAGCCCCGGACAGGGACTATGGCTACACCTTC | CASSQAPDRDYGYTF
TRBJ2-1 | TRBV5-5 | TRBD1 | . | TGTGCCAGCAGCTCGGAGACAGGGTACGGTGAGCAGTTCTTC | CASSSETGYGEQFF
TRBJ2-5 | TRBV5-1 | . | few | TGCGCCAGCAGCCCTGCACCGGGAGTACAAGAGACCCAGTACTTC | CASSPAPGVQETQYF
TRBJ2-1 | TRBV20-1 | TRBD2 | many | TGCAGTGCACAACGGGGGGGCCCAGACAATGAGCAGTTCTTC | CSAQRGGPDNEQFF
TRBJ1-5 | TRBV7-2 | . | once | TGTGCCAGCAGCTTAGCGAGGGGGTCCCAGCATTTT | CASSLARGSQHF
TRBJ2-1 | TRBV7-3 | TRBD2 | . | TGTGCCAGCAGCCGGGGGGGCGGGGGCCTAGGGAATGAGCAGTTCTTC | CASSRGGGGLGNEQFF
TRBJ2-7 | TRBV6-2/TRBV6-3 | . | . | TGTGCCAGCAGTCCCGGGGACACCTACGAGCAGTACTTC | CASSPGDTYEQYF
TRBJ2-1 | TRBV21-1 | . | . | TGTGCCAGCAGCAAGGGAGGAATGGACTGGCTAAGCTCCTACAATGAGCAGTTCTTC | CASSKGGMDWLSSYNEQFF
TRBJ2-3 | TRBV9 | TRBD2 | . | TGTGCCAGCAGCTCTCCTAGCGGGGGGGTCGGGAGCACAGATACGCAGTATTTT | CASSSPSGGVGSTDTQYF
TRBJ2-5 | TRBV7-3 | . | once | TGTGCCAGCAGCTTAACAAGGGAAAAGACCCAGTACTTC | CASSLTREKTQYF
TRBJ2-7 | TRBV5-5 | . | few | TGTGCCAGCAGCTTGGAAAGGATAAACGAGCAGTACTTC | CASSLERINEQYF
TRBJ2-1 | TRBV10-3 | TRBD2 | few | TGTGCCATCAGTGAAGCGGGGGAAATACGTGAGCAGTTCTTC | CAISEAGEIREQFF
TRBJ2-1 | TRBV4-3 | . | . | TGCGCCAGCAGCCAAGATGGTGAGGGGAGCTACAATGAGCAGTTCTTC | CASSQDGEGSYNEQFF
TRBJ1-2 | TRBV4-3 | . | . | TGCGCCAGCAGCCTCCTCCCCGGGGGAGAAGGTAATGGCTACACCTTC | CASSLLPGGEGNGYTF
TRBJ2-7 | TRBV12-3/TRBV12-4 | TRBD1 | few | TGTGCCAGCAGCCCAAGACAGGGATCCCTCGAGACCGAGCAGTACTTC | CASSPRQGSLETEQYF
TRBJ2-4 | TRBV20-1 | TRBD1 | . | TGCAGTGCTAGAGAGGGGATGAGACAGGGGACAAACATTCAGTACTTC | CSAREGMRQGTNIQYF
TRBJ1-3 | TRBV12-3/TRBV12-4 | . | few | TGTGCCAGCACCGTCGAGAGGGCCTCTGGAAACACCATATATTTT | CASTVERASGNTIYF
TRBJ2-3 | TRBV4-2 | TRBD2 | . | TGTGCCAGCAGCCAGCTGGGGGGGGACGCAGATACGCAGTATTTT | CASSQLGGDADTQYF
TRBJ1-2 | TRBV12-3/TRBV12-4 | . | few | TGTGCCAGCAGTTTTGAGGGAGCAGAAGCTGGCTACACCTTC | CASSFEGAEAGYTF
TRBJ1-4 | TRBV27 | . | once | TGTGCCAGCAGTCGTCTCGGTCCAACTAATGAAAAACTGTTTTTT | CASSRLGPTNEKLFF